The entry below gives a single T cell receptor (beta chain) sequence along with its context. This clonotype has ten or more counts. The clone's antigen remains unknown. Within one base of it there is no much larger clone, and no base qualities were kept. The CDR3 runs 14 residues from the cysteine to the phenylalanine. The CDR3 DNA has 42 bases and is translated from base 1. Trimming at the junction amounts to 5 bases on V and 2 bases on J, and the germline ends lie 7 bases apart. These data belong to a study of T cells in Graves' hyperthyroidism and ophthalmopathy (dated by TCRdb to between 2018 and 2021). Study-wide context: Peripheral blood samples were taken at the time of initial diagnosis, prior to any treatment. A discovery cohort of about a hundred patients, roughly 43 with Graves' ophthalmopathy and approximately 57 with stable Graves' hyperthyroidism, was used to find distinguishing TCR V-J signatures. An independent validation cohort of fewer than 20 hyperthyroidism patients and roughly 16 patients who later progressed to ophthalmopathy tested prospective prediction of ophthalmopathy. For training and testing, the approximately 97 patients in the discovery cohort were randomly divided in a 7:3 ratio. Thyroid tissue and blood T-cell repertoires from six Graves' hyperthyroidism patients were also compared in the study. Once sampling was done, hyperthyroidism patients were given methimazole at a starting dose of 30 mg daily, whereas ophthalmopathy patients were given high-dose intravenous methylprednisolone. The paper reports TCR Vbeta CDR3 sequencing of approximately 130 peripheral blood samples: 43 ophthalmopathy, under 80 hyperthyroidism and roughly 17 progressor patients.

The TCR beta CDR3 regions were amplified from the RNA transcripts. The first round of RT-PCR for the TCR CDR3 was performed with the HTBI primer set and the Qiagen OneStep RT-PCR kit. A second multiplex PCR round built the libraries, followed by size selection and purification. Sequencing of the libraries was done on an Illumina HiSeq2000 using paired-end 100 bp reads. Under the source paper's analysis protocol: SOAPnuke was used to process the raw data, removing reads that contained adapters or uncalled bases, had a mean Phred below 15, or lacked an exact match to the constant primer or identifier. COPE v1.2.5 was used to merge the high-quality paired reads, and each unique nucleotide sequence was defined as a clonotype. Clonotypes were aligned to IMGT TRBV, TRBD and TRBJ reference segments using MiTCR v1.1. The analysis included only V-J combinations with a frequency above 0.0001, which together covered roughly 99% of the repertoires. A TCS score was defined as the ratio of F50 (clonal expansion) to E x V (chaos), with BLOSUM62-based TCRdist applied between CDR3 peptides within each V-J. Welch's t-statistics and random forest reduced some 510 V-J features to 13, which were used in a naive Bayes classifier (R e1071). The raw public reads went through TCRdb reprocessing: fastp at Q25, MiXCR clone calling, in-frame beta chains kept. For every CDR3 protein sequence, its rows merge into one entry that carries the most common genes and DNA. None of the V and J calls come from the authors' own analysis; TCRdb made them. The sample includes 530,000 or so distinct CDR3 sequences, with approximately 17% observed a single time. Around 17% of the sample lies in the top ten.

Moderately to severely active disease, a Clinical Activity Score of at least 3, a NOSPECS grade of at least 4, and a duration under 3 months were present in ophthalmopathy patients. Any patient with an uncontrolled infection, another autoimmune disease, pregnancy or lactation was excluded. Diagnoses relied on clinical symptoms, serum thyroxine and TRAb, thyroid ultrasound and orbital computed tomography. PBMCs were isolated from about 9 ml of fresh peripheral blood by Ficoll-Paque density gradient centrifugation. Total RNA was extracted using Trizol reagent, and RNA quality was assessed on an Agilent 2100 Bioanalyzer. Summary of the overall study and its limitations: Most expanded thyroid clonotypes (frequency above 0.001) were also found in blood, which suggests that blood repertoires may mirror thyroid immune responses. Sample size was not statistically predetermined, and investigators were not blinded to group allocation. A model built on a 13 V-J signature distinguished ophthalmopathy from stable hyperthyroidism, reaching 87.88% sensitivity and around 82% specificity in cross-validation and 80%/75% in testing. In validation, the model predicted progression to ophthalmopathy a median of approximately 6.3 months before onset, with 65% to 71% sensitivity and nearly 75% specificity.

The V and J genes are TRBV12-3 or TRBV12-4 and TRBJ1-6; TRBD1 is a possible D gene, resting on 5 matching bases. This clonotype was obtained from a woman aged 18-29 years with Graves' ophthalmopathy. The specimen was blood. The CDR3 loop reads CASSRQPYNSPLHF. The base sequence is TGTGCCAGCAGTCGACAGCCCTATAATTCACCCCTCCACTTT.